This T cell receptor beta chain was found in a study of Tregs in tolerant kidney transplant recipients. The CDR3 length is 12 residues. The V and J ends lost 8 bases and 7 bases respectively, with 15 bases between them. Per the germline V gene, CDR1 is LNHNV and CDR2 is YYDKDF (reference sequence). Unstimulated Tregs (CD4+CD25+CD127-) and CD4+CD25- non-Tregs were sorted from PBMCs. Assay: immunoSEQ multiplex PCR; the TCRdb copy retains only in-frame clones and omits some. The sample holds roughly 250,000 clones; about 86% are singletons and the top ten take less than 0.75%. This clone has just a few counts. Its target is not known. Points from the study as a whole: Biological reproducibility was not directly addressed, but technical replication error appeared minimal. Validation in larger populations is needed because few patients were studied. Tregs expanded with activated donor B cells seemed most donor-specific.

The sequence came from a human donor in good health. The V gene is TRBV15, the J gene TRBJ2-7; unclear D gene. Material for sequencing was CD4+ T cells from blood. CDR3 coding DNA: TGTGCCACCGCGTTGGGGTTGGGAGAGCAGTACTTC. It translates to CATALGLGEQYF. The complete variable domain, with remaining parts taken from reference TRBV15 and TRBJ2-7, reads DAMVIQNPRYQVTQFGKPVTLSCSQTLNHNVMYWYQQKSSQAPKLLFHYYDKDFNNEADTPDNFQSRRPNTSFCFLDIRSPGLGDTAMYLCATALGLGEQYFGPGTRLTVT.